The T cell receptor beta chain described here comes from a study of blood T cell repertoires in COVID-19. Turning to the study itself: PBMCs, B-cell-depleted T cells, or T cells provided the cDNA or gDNA that made up the material.

Losses at the gene ends were 4 bases for V and 4 bases for J; bases not matched to a gene: 3. CDR1 is LGHDT and CDR2 is YNNKEL in the germline V gene (reference sequence). CDR3 length: 14 amino acids. Profiled with immunoSEQ multiplex PCR; TCRdb holds only in-frame clones, not every one. The sample has roughly 300,000 clones; more than 70% are singletons. The source of this sequence is a woman aged 25 to 39 who had recovered from COVID-19. Sequencing was performed on PBMCs or T cells enriched from blood (not recorded which). The rearrangement links TRBV3-1 (or the pseudogene TRBV3-2) to TRBJ1-2; 10 nucleotides align to TRBD1. CDR3 amino acids: CASSPGTGAYGYTF. The CDR3 DNA reads TGTGCCAGCAGCCCCGGGACAGGGGCCTATGGCTACACCTTC.